A single sample is the source of the 15 T cell receptor beta chains below, sequenced in a study of blood T cells in healthy people across ages. Together with a sample-barcoded 5' primer, a J-beta primer mix was included in a second PCR lasting about 7 to 11 cycles. Via MiXCR, TCRdb re-called the 5' RACE reads, giving one row per CDR3 protein. The table includes some 700,000 distinct CDR3 sequences, roughly 47% detected once. The sequenced sample consisted of blood. All receptors come from a woman aged 60-75 years in good health.

Ten or more counts support this clonotype. Given a much more abundant clone one base away, this may be a read error. The genes are TRBV29-1 and TRBJ2-5; no clear D gene. Trimming left V 0 bases short and J 11 bases short, with 13 bases between. This CDR3 is 12 amino acids long. Looked up from germline, CDR1 is SQVTM and CDR2 is ANQGSEA. The CDR3: CSVEEQLNEQYF. Here the CDR3 DNA reads TGCAGCGTTGAAGAACAGCTTAATGAGCAGTACTTC.

This chain links TRBV7-2 with TRBJ2-7; D perhaps matches TRBD2 (5 bases). Germline values: CDR1 SGHTA, CDR2 FQGNSA. The CDR3 has 15 residues. Trimming stripped 6 bases from V and 4 bases from J, with 19 bases between. For the CDR3, the DNA is TGTGCCAGCAGTCAAGTCCGGGGTATGGCGTACGAGCAGTACTTC. As protein: CASSQVRGMAYEQYF.

The genes are TRBV6-1 and TRBJ2-7; D may match TRBD1 or TRBD2 (6 bases each). Germline V gene lookup returns CDR1 MNHNS and CDR2 SASEGT. V was clipped by 2 bases and J by 7 bases, with 21 bases between them. The CDR3 has 16 amino acids. CDR3 nucleotides: TGTGCCAGCAGTGAACCGGAGGGTATGGGGGCGAATGAGCAGTACTTC. This codes for CASSEPEGMGANEQYF.

This chain uses TRBV30 with TRBJ2-7; D remains unclear. This CDR3 region has 14 residues. Germline V gene lookup returns CDR1 GTSNPN and CDR2 SVGIG (reference sequence). Between the trimmed V and J ends, which lost 0 bases and 0 bases, there was a span of 9 bases. CDR3 in amino acids: CAWSVPTASYEQYF. The DNA of the CDR3 is TGTGCCTGGAGTGTACCCACGGCCTCCTACGAGCAGTACTTC. The full variable domain, completed using reference TRBV30 and TRBJ2-7, is SQTIHQWPATLVQPVGSPLSLECTVEGTSNPNLYWYRQAAGRGLQLLFYSVGIGQISSEVPQNLSASRPQDRQFILSSKKLLLSDSGFYLCAWSVPTASYEQYFGPGTRLTVT.

This sequence joins TRBV20-1 and TRBJ2-1; possibly TRBD2 for D (5 bases). The CDR3 has 17 residues. Trimming took off 1 base at V and 7 bases at J, with 23 bases between the two ends. CDR1 is DFQATT and CDR2 is SNEGSKA in the germline V gene (reference sequence). CDR3 protein: CSARGGTLASRGNEQFF. DNA for the CDR3: TGCAGTGCTAGAGGAGGAACACTGGCTAGCCGAGGGAATGAGCAGTTCTTC.

The chain links TRBV5-1 to TRBJ2-1; 9 nucleotides match TRBD2. The length of the CDR3 is 14 residues. CDR1 SGHRS and CDR2 YFSETQ come from the germline V gene. After removal of 7 bases from V and 9 bases from J, the junction contained 11 bases not matched to a gene. The CDR3 spells CASGGISGSGEQFF. CDR3 DNA sequence: TGCGCCAGCGGTGGGATTAGCGGGAGTGGTGAGCAGTTCTTC. Supplemented by reference TRBV5-1 and TRBJ2-1, the full variable domain reads KAGVTQTPRYLIKTRGQQVTLSCSPISGHRSVSWYQQTPGQGLQFLFEYFSETQRNKGNFPGRFSGRQFSNSRSEMNVSTLELGDSALYLCASGGISGSGEQFFGPGTRLTVL.

This clonotype was picked up many times. The chain uses TRBV14 and TRBJ1-1, with 12 bases that match TRBD1. Losses at the gene ends were 4 bases for V and 4 bases for J; bases not matched to a gene: 7. The CDR3 sequence is 16 residues long. Germline V gene sequence: CDR1 SGHDN, CDR2 FVKESK. CDR3 sequence reads: CASSPRDRGLGTEAFF. Here the CDR3 DNA reads TGTGCCAGCAGCCCTCGGGACAGGGGGCTCGGCACTGAAGCTTTCTTT.

About this clonotype: A single base separates this from a much larger clone, so it may be a read error. The genes are TRBV29-1 and TRBJ2-1, with TRBD2 as a possible D gene (6 bases). The CDR3 loop spans 11 amino acids. Germline CDR1 SQVTM, CDR2 ANQGSEA. V lost 5 bases and J lost 8, with 10 bases in between. The CDR3 DNA is TGCAGCGTTTCTAGCGAGGATGAGCAGTTCTTC. This codes for CSVSSEDEQFF.

The chain joins TRBV10-3 to TRBJ1-5; 8 bases align to TRBD1. The CDR3 loop spans 13 amino acids. The germline V gene has CDR1 ENHRY and CDR2 SYGVKD. Trimming took 10 bases from V and 7 from J; bases not matched to a gene: 9. This CDR3 is CATLQGDGQPQHF. CDR3 in DNA: TGTGCCACCCTACAGGGGGATGGACAGCCCCAGCATTTT.

This clonotype has only a few counts. V gene TRBV7-3 combines with J gene TRBJ2-7; TRBD1 agrees at 9 bases. J gave up 3 bases and V 1 base, and 4 bases lay outside the gene matches. This CDR3 has 15 residues. Germline assignment: CDR1 SGHTA and CDR2 FQGTGA. CDR3 residues: CASSLMGTGNYEQYF. CDR3 nucleotide sequence: TGTGCCAGCAGCTTAATGGGGACAGGGAACTACGAGCAGTACTTC. Based on the CDR3 plus reference TRBV7-3 and TRBJ2-7, the full variable domain is GAGVSQTPSNKVTEKGKYVELRCDPISGHTALYWYRQSLGQGPEFLIYFQGTGAADDSGLPNDRFFAVRPEGSVSTLKIQRTERGDSAVYLCASSLMGTGNYEQYFGPGTRLTVT.

This clonotype was counted between two and nine times. J is TRBJ2-7 and V is TRBV6-6; 9 nucleotides align to TRBD1. CDR3 length: 14 residues. With 6 bases clipped from V and 4 bases from J, the junction kept 7 bases outside the gene matches. Germline V gene sequence: CDR1 MNHNY, CDR2 SVGAGI (reference sequence). The CDR3 here is CASSPNRGPYEQYF. As DNA, the CDR3 is TGTGCCAGCAGCCCTAACAGGGGGCCGTACGAGCAGTACTTC.

The chain joins TRBV2 to TRBJ2-7; D not resolved. The better agreement between TRBJ2-3 and the DNA end casts doubt on the J call. The CDR3 is 13 amino acids. Germline V gene data show CDR1 as SNHLY and CDR2 as FYNNEI. The CDR3 DNA sequence: TGTGCCAGCAGTGAGATGATCCGGGCCCCCCAGTATTTT. It codes for CASSEMIRAPQYF.

This clonotype was seen at least ten times. The chain employs TRBV5-1 and TRBJ2-7; tentative D call: TRBD1 (6 bases). Germline CDR1 and CDR2: SGHRS and YFSETQ. V lost 6 bases and J 3 bases, leaving 10 bases between the germline ends. This CDR3 has 12 amino acids. The CDR3 nucleotides read TGCGCCAGCACCGCACAGGGCTACGAGCAGTACTTC. Translation gives CASTAQGYEQYF.

This clonotype was picked up a small number of times. The V gene is TRBV20-1, the J gene TRBJ2-5; D gene ambiguous. The CDR3 has 11 residues. Germline CDR1 reads DFQATT; CDR2 reads SNEGSKA (reference sequence). Trimming stripped 0 bases from V and 3 bases from J, with 2 bases between. CDR3 nucleotides: TGCAGTGCTAGAGAAGAAGAGACCCAGTACTTC. Translating gives CSAREEETQYF.

The rearrangement joins TRBV7-2 to TRBJ2-1; 8 positions agree with TRBD2. The trim removed 5 bases at V and 3 bases at J, leaving 15 bases unmatched. Germline V gene data show CDR1 as SGHTA and CDR2 as FQGNSA. The CDR3 totals 18 residues. The CDR3 bases are TGTGCCAGCAGCCAGCAAGCCCAAGCGGGAGTGAACTACAATGAGCAGTTCTTC. It specifies CASSQQAQAGVNYNEQFF.